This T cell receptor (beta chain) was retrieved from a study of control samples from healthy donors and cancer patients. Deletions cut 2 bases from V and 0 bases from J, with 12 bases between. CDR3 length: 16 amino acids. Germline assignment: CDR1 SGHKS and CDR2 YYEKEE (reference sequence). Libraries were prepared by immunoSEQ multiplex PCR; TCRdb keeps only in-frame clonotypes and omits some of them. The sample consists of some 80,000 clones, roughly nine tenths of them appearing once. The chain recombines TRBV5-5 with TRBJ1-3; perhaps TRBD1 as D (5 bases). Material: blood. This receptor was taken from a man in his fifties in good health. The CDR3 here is CASSLNRLSSGNTIYF. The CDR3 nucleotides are TGTGCCAGCAGCTTAAACAGGCTAAGCTCTGGAAACACCATATATTTT.